This TCR beta chain was obtained from a study of brain metastases from non-small cell lung cancer. TCRdb's copy holds only in-frame clones and misses some; the assay was immunoSEQ multiplex PCR. The table includes about 510 clones, around 78% detected once. With 11 bases clipped from V and 5 bases from J, the junction kept 10 bases outside the gene matches. CDR1 LNHDA and CDR2 SQIVND come from the germline V gene (reference sequence). This CDR3 contains 14 residues. The chain has TRBV19 and TRBJ1-4; 8 bases match TRBD1. The receptor comes from a donor aged 40 or over with non-small cell lung cancer. The material sequenced was tissue from a brain metastasis. CDR3 sequence (DNA): TGTGCCGTTGGACAGGGAAGTTTAAATGAAAAACTGTTTTTT. Translation: CAVGQGSLNEKLFF.